The clone carrying this T cell receptor beta chain occurred many times. Its cognate antigen is unknown. These data belong to a study of T-cell reconstitution after alpha-beta-depleted transplantation in children. Construction of the TCRbeta library involved unique molecular identifiers. TCRdb re-derived calls from the PCR reads in MiXCR, one entry per CDR3 protein. The data hold hundreds of thousands of distinct CDR3 sequences, with 11% observed a single time. Study-level points and caveats: The origin of alpha-beta T cells about two months after transplant was reportedly several hundred expanded graft clones. When one year had passed after transplant, most T-cell counts and diversity came from newly produced T cells. High day-60 TCRbeta diversity in some patients came from surviving recipient T cells and thymic progenitors.

Sample: PBMCs, taken before TCRalphabeta/CD19-depleted stem cell transplant. The source is a child under two years old with acute myeloid leukemia, due to receive a stem cell transplant.

The CDR3 sequence: CSARVDGLVFF. The CDR3 DNA sequence: TGCAGTGCTAGAGTTGACGGGCTTGTGTTTTTT. The J gene is TRBJ1-4, the V gene TRBV20-1; D is unresolved. Trimming pared 1 base from V and 15 bases from J, leaving 12 bases between. Germline loops: CDR1 DFQATT, CDR2 SNEGSKA (reference sequence). CDR3 length: 11 residues.